The clone carrying this TCR beta chain turned up a few times. This entry belongs to a study of blood T cell repertoires in COVID-19. Study overall: The United States, Italy and Spain supplied acute and convalescent COVID-19 samples. The analysed material was cDNA or gDNA that came from T cells, B-cell-depleted T cells, or PBMCs.

Per the original methods: Counts of nucleated cells, estimated from reference gene primer amplification, were obtained. TCRdb's copy holds only in-frame clones and misses some; the assay was immunoSEQ multiplex PCR. D and trimming come from the DNA, and the V and J calls and clone size come from that table. The sample shows about 160,000 clones, around 80% of them seen only once. CDR3 length equals 15 residues. In germline, CDR1 is MDHEN, CDR2 SYDVKM. V was clipped by 6 bases and J by 3 bases; unmatched bases: 7. Sequenced sample: peripheral blood. V is TRBV28 and J is TRBJ2-1, with 8 bases aligning to TRBD1. This receptor was taken from a woman of 80 years or more with acute or convalescent COVID-19. The CDR3 is CASSRDRGFYNEQFF. CDR3 bases: TGTGCCAGCAGCCGAGACAGGGGATTCTACAATGAGCAGTTCTTC.